These 5 T cell receptor beta chains were all obtained from the same sample, sequenced in a study of regulatory T cells in long-lasting Graves disease. The time point was: newly diagnosed GD, antithyroid drugs for less than 3 months. Extracted RNA from PBMCs served as the source of the TCR library. The authors built TCR beta libraries using iRepertoire HTBI primers and Arm-PCR of CDR3 regions. TCRdb reprocessed the multiplex PCR reads with MiXCR, giving one entry per CDR3 protein. The data hold approximately 400,000 distinct CDR3 sequences, with 14% to 15% observed a single time. Another study also made use of these data, one on T cells in Graves' hyperthyroidism and ophthalmopathy.

The specimen comprised peripheral blood mononuclear cells (PBMCs), sampled at new diagnosis, from a patient treated with antithyroid drugs. These receptors originate from a woman in her forties with Graves disease.

In its sample, this clonotype was seen many times. The chain combines TRBV12-3 or TRBV12-4 with TRBJ2-1; TRBD2 matches at 8 bases. The V gene end was trimmed by 6 bases and the J gene end by 0 bases; junction bases not matched to a gene: 4. The CDR3 has 15 residues. Written as DNA, the CDR3 is TGTGCCAGCAGCCAACTAGCGGCCTCCTACAATGAGCAGTTCTTC. It yields the protein CASSQLAASYNEQFF.

The chain uses TRBV30 and TRBJ1-6, with unresolved D. The CDR3 totals 12 residues. Trimming left V 1 base short and J 9 bases short, with 7 bases between. Germline V gives CDR1 GTSNPN, CDR2 SVGIG (reference sequence). The CDR3 sequence is CAWSDNGSPLHF. CDR3 nucleotide sequence: TGTGCCTGGAGTGACAATGGTTCACCCCTCCACTTT.

This clonotype was recorded a few times. The chain links TRBV3-1 to TRBJ2-3; possibly TRBD2 for D (6 bases). The CDR3 loop spans 15 amino acids. Trimming took off 1 base at V and 0 bases at J, with 8 bases between the two ends. Looked up from germline, CDR1 is LGHDT and CDR2 is YNNKEL (reference sequence). The CDR3, as DNA: TGTGCCAGCAGCCAAGCACGGGGGAGCACAGATACGCAGTATTTT. Its protein is CASSQARGSTDTQYF.

This clonotype appeared many times. Here the CDR3 DNA reads TGTGCCAGTAGTACAGGGGGGGGGCAGTTCTTC. Translating gives CASSTGGGQFF. This chain joins TRBV19 and TRBJ2-1; D tentatively reads TRBD1 or TRBD2 (7 bases each). This CDR3 contains 11 residues. V was clipped by 4 bases and J by 12 bases, with 10 bases between them. Germline CDR1 reads LNHDA; CDR2 reads SQIVND (reference sequence).

This clonotype showed up many times. J is TRBJ2-3 and V is TRBV2, with D uncertain. The CDR3 has 13 amino acids. Trimming removed 2 bases at V and 2 bases at J, with 5 bases between. The germline V gene encodes CDR1 SNHLY and CDR2 FYNNEI. The DNA of the CDR3 is TGTGCCAGCAGTGAATCCTTCACAGATACGCAGTATTTT. Its translation is CASSESFTDTQYF.